One sample yielded the 20 T cell receptor beta chains listed below, sequenced in a study of OX40 agonist ivuxolimab in advanced cancers. The protocol used for the library was the immunoSEQ multiplex PCR assay. The source is immuneACCESS, and TCRdb retained only in-frame sequences with V and J called. Part of the clones is not carried over; for the studies checked, unresolved V genes explain less than half of this, and the remainder is unexplained. The sample table contains 66,000 or so clones; only one count was recorded for 65% to 85% of them. The ten largest clones take up roughly 4.2% of the sample. Sequenced material: CD4+ or CD8+ T cells sorted from blood, taken in a trial of the OX40 agonist ivuxolimab. Receptors originate from an adult with an advanced solid tumor such as melanoma, head and neck, liver or kidney cancer.

This sequence joins TRBV4-3 and TRBJ1-2, with no clear D. Trimming stripped 0 bases from V and 3 bases from J, with 23 bases between. CDR1 is LGHNA and CDR2 is YSLEER in the germline V gene. The CDR3 runs to 19 residues. CDR3 sequence reads: CASSQETAATGIRDYGYTF. The CDR3 DNA is TGCGCCAGCAGCCAAGAAACGGCCGCGACCGGAATACGGGACTATGGCTACACCTTC.

The chain carries TRBV5-1 and TRBJ1-3; possibly TRBD1 for D (5 bases). Germline loops: CDR1 SGHRS, CDR2 YFSETQ. The V gene lost 3 bases and the J gene lost 2 bases, with 12 bases spanning the gap. This CDR3 spans 15 amino acids. The CDR3 sequence is CASSSGDGAGNTIYF. As DNA, the CDR3 is TGCGCCAGCAGCTCGGGGGACGGAGCTGGAAACACCATATATTTT.

The V gene is TRBV9, the J gene TRBJ2-7; 10 positions agree with TRBD1. CDR3 length: 15 residues. Germline trimming cut 4 bases from V and 3 bases from J; bases unmatched to any gene: 7. CDR1 and CDR2 (germline): SGDLS, YYNGEE. CDR3 coding DNA: TGTGCCAGCAGCCCGCGACAGGGGGCGGTCTACGAGCAGTACTTC. This sequence encodes CASSPRQGAVYEQYF.

V and J are TRBV4-1 and TRBJ2-3; D gene unclear. Trimming cost V 0 bases and J 5 bases, with 9 bases left between them. Germline lookup yields CDR1 MGHRA and CDR2 YSYEKL. The CDR3 has 14 residues. For the CDR3, the DNA is TGCGCCAGCAGCCAAGACTTGGTCGGAGATACGCAGTATTTT. Translation gives CASSQDLVGDTQYF.

The J gene is TRBJ1-1, the V gene TRBV9; no clear D. Trimming stripped 0 bases from V and 1 base from J, with 10 bases between. This CDR3 comprises 15 residues. The germline gives CDR1 SGDLS, CDR2 YYNGEE. DNA for the CDR3: TGTGCCAGCAGCGTAGCCTTGGGATGGAACACTGAAGCTTTCTTT. It specifies CASSVALGWNTEAFF.

This clone was seen only once. V and J are TRBV6-1 and TRBJ1-5; 9 bases are shared with TRBD1. The ends lost 6 bases at V and 6 bases at J; junction bases unmatched: 6. This CDR3 is built from 14 residues. Germline CDR1 is MNHNS and CDR2 is SASEGT. For the CDR3, the DNA is TGTGCCAGCAGGACAGGGGGTCGGGTTCAGCCCCAGCATTTT. Amino acid sequence: CASRTGGRVQPQHF.

The rearrangement uses TRBV7-9 and TRBJ1-4; D possibly corresponds to TRBD1 (6 bases). Trimming shortened V by 5 bases and J by 6 bases, and 13 bases separated the two germline ends. Germline loops: CDR1 SEHNR, CDR2 FQNEAQ (reference sequence). The CDR3 has 14 residues. The CDR3 sequence: CASSPGTHDEKLFF. CDR3 sequence (DNA): TGTGCCAGCAGCCCCGGGACACATGATGAAAAACTGTTTTTT.

V gene TRBV2 combines with J gene TRBJ2-7; 8 positions match TRBD1. In germline, CDR1 is SNHLY, CDR2 FYNNEI. With 8 bases clipped from V and 5 bases from J, the junction kept 11 bases outside the gene matches. The CDR3 loop spans 14 amino acids. This chain's CDR3 is CASEGQDGGNEQYF. The DNA for the CDR3 is TGTGCCAGCGAGGGACAGGACGGAGGGAACGAGCAGTACTTC.

The rearrangement uses TRBV19 and TRBJ1-6, with 7 bases lining up with TRBD1. Trimming at V came to 8 bases and at J to 3 bases, leaving 10 bases not matched to a gene. CDR3 length: 16 residues. Per the germline V gene, CDR1 is LNHDA and CDR2 is SQIVND (reference sequence). The DNA of the CDR3 is TGTGCCAGTGGGTACACTACAGGGGTCTATAATTCACCCCTCCACTTT. It encodes CASGYTTGVYNSPLHF.

The CDR3 bases are TGTGCCAGCAGCTCTCAGCGGGGTGGCACCTACAATGAGCAGTTCTTC. It yields the protein CASSSQRGGTYNEQFF. V is TRBV7-8 and J is TRBJ2-1; 7 bases are shared with TRBD2. Germline CDR1 is SGHVS and CDR2 is FQNEAQ. The CDR3 consists of 16 residues. V was clipped by 4 bases and J by 2 bases; unmatched bases: 8.

This chain connects TRBV7-2 to TRBJ2-1; TRBD1 agrees at 7 bases. The CDR3 has 17 amino acids. V trimming: 1 base; J trimming: 11 bases; junction bases outside the gene matches: 17. Germline CDR1 SGHTA, CDR2 FQGNSA. CDR3 sequence: CASSLGAGQVVTMKQFF. In nucleotides, the CDR3 is TGTGCCAGCAGCTTAGGAGCTGGACAGGTCGTTACAATGAAGCAGTTCTTC.

This sequence joins TRBV2 and TRBJ2-7; D gene ambiguous. The CDR3 loop spans 12 amino acids. The germline CDR1 and CDR2 sequences are SNHLY and FYNNEI. V lost 6 bases and J lost 6, with 12 bases in between. Here the CDR3 DNA reads TGTGCCAGCAGCCCGGACGGCGCCGAGCAGTACTTC. It is translated as CASSPDGAEQYF.

The genes are TRBV9 and TRBJ2-1; 8 positions match TRBD2. CDR3 size: 16 residues. Germline CDR1 reads SGDLS; CDR2 reads YYNGEE. V was pared by 0 bases and J by 6 bases, with 8 bases of the junction left unmatched. This chain's CDR3 is CASSVEPGGEGNEQFF. The CDR3 DNA sequence: TGTGCCAGCAGCGTAGAGCCCGGGGGGGAGGGCAATGAGCAGTTCTTC.

This sequence joins TRBV9 and TRBJ2-7; maybe TRBD1 (6 bases). The V gene lost 2 bases and the J gene lost 5 bases, with 11 bases spanning the gap. Germline assignment: CDR1 SGDLS and CDR2 YYNGEE. This CDR3 contains 13 residues. The CDR3 sequence: CASSVGTSNEQYF. CDR3 bases: TGTGCCAGCAGCGTTGGGACATCCAACGAGCAGTACTTC.

This chain connects TRBV18 to TRBJ2-5; the match to TRBD2 covers 16 bases. The V and J ends lost 3 bases and 5 bases, in that order; junction bases with no gene match: 6. Per germline, CDR1 KGHSH and CDR2 LQKENI. CDR3 length equals 17 residues. CDR3 loop: CASSPGTSGGARETQYF. The CDR3 nucleotides are TGTGCCAGCTCACCGGGGACTAGCGGGGGGGCCCGGGAGACCCAGTACTTC.

The chain couples TRBV7-6 to TRBJ2-1, with D possibly being TRBD2 (6 bases). This CDR3 contains 13 residues. CDR1 and CDR2 (germline): SGHVS, FNYEAQ. V lost 5 bases and J lost 10, with 15 bases in between. The CDR3 DNA reads as TGTGCCAGCAGCCCCCAACTAGCTGGGGAGCAGTTCTTC. It yields the protein CASSPQLAGEQFF.

The CDR3 sequence is CASSRERTTYSGNTIYF. The CDR3 DNA sequence: TGCGCCAGCAGCCGAGAAAGGACTACCTACTCTGGAAACACCATATATTTT. This rearrangement joins TRBV4-1 to TRBJ1-3; D gene ambiguous. Per the germline V gene, CDR1 is MGHRA and CDR2 is YSYEKL. There are 17 residues in the CDR3. V was trimmed by 4 bases and J by 0 bases, leaving 16 bases between them.

V and J are TRBV7-3 and TRBJ2-3; the match to TRBD2 covers 8 bases. Germline-derived CDR1 and CDR2 are SGHTA and FQGTGA. V trimming: 1 base; J trimming: 14 bases; junction bases outside the gene matches: 8. This CDR3 contains 13 residues. The CDR3 region is CASSLIQGLGLYF. CDR3 sequence (DNA): TGTGCCAGCAGCTTAATTCAGGGACTAGGCTTGTATTTT.

The genes are TRBV11-1 and TRBJ2-7, with D perhaps matching TRBD1 or TRBD2 (6 bases each). V lost 1 base to trimming and J lost 2 bases, with 15 bases between them. The CDR3 spans 16 residues. Germline V lookup: CDR1 SGHAT, CDR2 FQDESV (reference sequence). The CDR3 here is CASSLGLGGQTYEQYF. The DNA for the CDR3 is TGTGCCAGCAGCTTAGGTCTCGGGGGCCAAACCTACGAGCAGTACTTC.

V gene TRBV6-1 combines with J gene TRBJ1-2; D possibly corresponds to TRBD1 (6 bases). Trimming removed 5 bases at V and 10 bases at J, with 14 bases between. Per the germline V gene, CDR1 is MNHNS and CDR2 is SASEGT. This CDR3 comprises 12 residues. The CDR3: CASSQLQGSYTF. The CDR3 DNA reads TGTGCCAGCAGTCAATTACAGGGCTCCTACACCTTC.